Presented here are 31 T cell receptor beta chains from one specimen sequenced in a study of beta chain features in type 1 diabetes. Expressed TCRB transcripts were sequenced, since all the RNA that had been isolated was reverse transcribed. This table comes from immunoSEQ multiplex PCR, and its TCRdb copy is limited to in-frame clones, with some not included. The table includes under 300,000 clones, 7% to 9% detected once. The sequenced material came from central memory CD4+ T cells from blood. The source of these receptors is a woman between 18 and 29 years old in good health.

This clone showed up just a few times. This rearrangement joins TRBV7-6 to TRBJ2-1, with 8 positions matching TRBD1. Germline trimming cut 4 bases from V and 8 bases from J; bases unmatched to any gene: 10. This CDR3 is 15 amino acids long. Germline lookup yields CDR1 SGHVS and CDR2 FNYEAQ. Here the CDR3 DNA reads TGTGCCAGCAGCTGGGGACAGGAGGAGGGCCATGAGCAGTTCTTC. Translating gives CASSWGQEEGHEQFF.

V is TRBV2 and J is TRBJ2-7; tentative D call: TRBD1 (6 bases). This CDR3 has 14 residues. CDR1 and CDR2 (germline): SNHLY, FYNNEI. V dropped 6 bases and J dropped 6 bases, with 18 bases sitting between them. CDR3 region: CASRFNSGVGEQYF. CDR3 coding DNA: TGTGCCAGCAGATTTAACTCAGGGGTCGGCGAGCAGTACTTC.

Here the CDR3 DNA reads TGTGCCAGCAGCCAAGCTTACCCCGGCTCACCCCTCCACTTT. Translating gives CASSQAYPGSPLHF. The V call is TRBV14, the J call TRBJ1-6; D remains ambiguous. CDR1 is SGHDN and CDR2 is FVKESK in the germline V gene. The CDR3 consists of 14 residues. Trimming removed 1 base at V and 10 bases at J, with 11 bases between.

This clone was found many times. This sequence joins TRBV5-1 and TRBJ2-3; the D gene is possibly TRBD1 (5 bases). The CDR3 sequence is 13 residues long. Per the germline V gene, CDR1 is SGHRS and CDR2 is YFSETQ. V lost 5 bases to trimming and J lost 4 bases, with 11 bases between them. CDR3 sequence: CASRSEGADTQYF. The CDR3 DNA follows: TGCGCCAGCAGGTCGGAAGGGGCAGATACGCAGTATTTT.

This clone was detected only a few times. This chain connects TRBV18 to TRBJ1-4; no definite D call. V was clipped by 6 bases and J by 3 bases, with 14 bases between them. The germline CDR1 and CDR2 sequences are KGHSH and LQKENI. The CDR3 length is 15 residues. The CDR3 here is CASSWDNIPNEKLFF. CDR3 nucleotides: TGTGCCAGCTCCTGGGATAACATTCCTAATGAAAAACTGTTTTTT.

The chain uses TRBV19 and TRBJ1-5; D gene uncertain. Trimming cost V 3 bases and J 7 bases, with 10 bases left between them. CDR1 and CDR2 (germline): LNHDA, SQIVND (reference sequence). This CDR3 is 13 amino acids long. CDR3 sequence: CASSIGEGQPQHF. The CDR3 nucleotides are TGTGCCAGTAGTATCGGCGAGGGACAGCCCCAGCATTTT.

The V gene is TRBV30, the J gene TRBJ1-1, with TRBD1 as a possible D gene (5 bases). The CDR3 spans 9 residues. Germline-derived CDR1 and CDR2 are GTSNPN and SVGIG (reference sequence). V was shortened by 7 bases and J by 7 bases, with 7 bases between the two germline ends. The CDR3 is CAFQGEAFF. The CDR3 DNA reads TGTGCCTTCCAGGGTGAAGCTTTCTTT.

This clone was seen a handful of times. The gene calls are TRBV7-2 and TRBJ1-4; 9 bases line up with TRBD1. V shed 5 bases and J 8 bases; nucleotides not matched to a gene: 6. The CDR3 length is 14 residues. Germline lookup yields CDR1 SGHTA and CDR2 FQGNSA. The DNA of the CDR3 is TGTGCCAGCAGCCCGGACAGGGGTCAGGAAAAACTGTTTTTT. This gives the protein CASSPDRGQEKLFF.

The chain has TRBV18 and TRBJ1-5; D is undetermined. The germline V gene encodes CDR1 KGHSH and CDR2 LQKENI. There are 12 residues in the CDR3. With 8 bases removed from V and 10 bases from J, the gap between germline ends came to 15 bases. As DNA, the CDR3 is TGTGCCAGCCTTAGTCAGCGTGAACCCCAGCATTTT. It encodes CASLSQREPQHF.

The chain joins TRBV28 to TRBJ1-2; D might be TRBD1 (5 bases). This CDR3 has 15 residues. The germline V and J ends were trimmed by 4 bases and 7 bases, with 19 bases remaining between them. Looked up from germline, CDR1 is MDHEN and CDR2 is SYDVKM. CDR3 coding DNA: TGTGCCAGCAGTTCACCTTACAGGTCGGGGGTTGGCTACACCTTC. Amino acids: CASSSPYRSGVGYTF.

This clone was detected only a few times. The chain employs TRBV29-1 and TRBJ2-1, with a tentative D call TRBD1 (6 bases). Germline CDR1 SQVTM, CDR2 ANQGSEA. Between the trimmed V and J ends, which lost 7 bases and 9 bases, there was a span of 10 bases. The CDR3 consists of 10 residues. The CDR3 DNA reads TGCAGCGCTCTGACAGGTGAGCAGTTCTTC. As protein: CSALTGEQFF.

The CDR3, as DNA: TGCAGCGTTGGGACGCCCGTCTCTGGGGCCAACGTCCTGACTTTC. This gives the protein CSVGTPVSGANVLTF. The V gene is TRBV29-1, the J gene TRBJ2-6; D gene unclear. CDR3 size: 15 residues. V dropped 4 bases and J dropped 0 bases, with 10 bases sitting between them. CDR1 and CDR2 from the germline V gene are SQVTM and ANQGSEA.

This clone was observed at least ten times. The rearrangement joins TRBV23-1 to TRBJ1-3; no firm D call. TRBV23-1 falls under the ORF class, with uncertain function. The length of the CDR3 is 14 residues. The V gene lost 2 bases and the J gene lost 4 bases, with 9 bases spanning the gap. The CDR3 reads CASSQRSPGNTIYF. DNA of the CDR3: TGCGCCAGCAGTCAACGAAGTCCCGGAAACACCATATATTTT.

This chain joins TRBV5-1 and TRBJ2-4; perhaps TRBD1 as D (6 bases). Trimming pared 4 bases from V and 1 base from J, leaving 15 bases between. CDR3 length: 16 amino acids. Germline V CDR1 and CDR2: SGHRS, YFSETQ. The CDR3 loop reads CASSPQGRGAKNIQYF. In nucleotides, the CDR3 is TGCGCCAGCAGCCCACAGGGCCGCGGGGCCAAAAACATTCAGTACTTC.

This clone turned up a few times. The genes are TRBV7-2 and TRBJ1-4; D gene unclear. With 2 bases removed from V and 5 bases from J, the gap between germline ends came to 6 bases. This CDR3 region has 13 residues. Germline values: CDR1 SGHTA, CDR2 FQGNSA. CDR3 region: CASSLSQNEKLFF. CDR3 coding DNA: TGTGCCAGCAGCTTAAGCCAGAATGAAAAACTGTTTTTT.

This chain connects TRBV5-1 to TRBJ2-1, with TRBD2 matching over 15 bases. V trimming: 4 bases; J trimming: 4 bases; junction bases outside the gene matches: 3. The CDR3 covers 16 residues. Germline V lookup: CDR1 SGHRS, CDR2 YFSETQ. CDR3 sequence: CASSMGLAGGYNEQFF. CDR3 sequence (DNA): TGCGCCAGCAGCATGGGACTAGCGGGGGGTTACAATGAGCAGTTCTTC.

V is TRBV7-8 and J is TRBJ1-1; D not resolved. Germline V gives CDR1 SGHVS, CDR2 FQNEAQ. This CDR3 spans 12 amino acids. Trimming removed 5 bases from V and 4 bases from J, with 8 bases in between. CDR3 protein: CASSPLATEAFF. In nucleotides, the CDR3 is TGTGCCAGCAGCCCCTTGGCCACTGAAGCTTTCTTT.

This clone was counted only a few times. V gene TRBV19 combines with J gene TRBJ1-2; possible D gene TRBD1, 6 bases. Trimming took off 4 bases at V and 5 bases at J, with 8 bases between the two ends. Germline values: CDR1 LNHDA, CDR2 SQIVND (reference sequence). The CDR3 consists of 12 residues. In nucleotides, the CDR3 is TGTGCCAGTAGTAAGCAGGGGTATGGCTACACCTTC. Amino acids: CASSKQGYGYTF.

The chain has TRBV27 and TRBJ2-7; 8 bases agree with TRBD2. The V and J ends lost 6 bases and 5 bases, in that order; junction bases with no gene match: 6. CDR1 MNHEY and CDR2 SMNVEV come from the germline V gene (reference sequence). This CDR3 spans 13 amino acids. The CDR3 DNA sequence: TGTGCCAGCAGATCGGGAGGGCGGAACGAGCAGTACTTC. Its protein product is CASRSGGRNEQYF.

This clone was recorded many times. The chain joins TRBV28 to TRBJ1-1; D is possibly TRBD1 (6 bases). Trimming cost V 6 bases and J 9 bases, with 17 bases left between them. Per germline, CDR1 MDHEN and CDR2 SYDVKM. The CDR3 length is 13 residues. The CDR3 here is CASSTLRTAKAFF. For the CDR3, the DNA is TGTGCCAGCAGCACCTTACGGACAGCGAAAGCTTTCTTT.

In its sample, this clone was seen a few times. The chain combines TRBV29-1 with TRBJ1-2; unclear D gene. The V end was cut by 4 bases, the J end by 5 bases, with 20 bases between. This CDR3 is built from 15 residues. The germline V gene has CDR1 SQVTM and CDR2 ANQGSEA. The CDR3 spells CSVVGSSEDRYGYTF. The CDR3 bases are TGCAGCGTTGTTGGTTCGTCGGAGGATAGATATGGCTACACCTTC.

This clone was found a few times. CDR3 sequence reads: CAISAASKWAFF. The CDR3 nucleotides are TGTGCCATCAGTGCGGCCAGTAAGTGGGCTTTCTTT. The genes are TRBV10-3 and TRBJ1-1; D is unclear. CDR3 size: 12 residues. Germline V CDR1 and CDR2: ENHRY, SYGVKD. The ends were cut back, 4 bases at V and 11 bases at J, with 14 bases in the middle.

This clone appeared a few times. The chain combines TRBV5-1 with TRBJ2-5, with TRBD2 matching over 9 bases. Per the germline V gene, CDR1 is SGHRS and CDR2 is YFSETQ. The V gene end was trimmed by 4 bases and the J gene end by 0 bases; junction bases not matched to a gene: 4. The CDR3 runs 15 residues. CDR3: CASSPRTSDQETQYF. The CDR3, as DNA: TGCGCCAGCAGCCCCCGGACTAGCGACCAAGAGACCCAGTACTTC.

The V and J genes are TRBV10-3 and TRBJ2-5; 10 positions match TRBD1. The ends lost 6 bases at V and 3 bases at J; junction bases unmatched: 4. Germline CDR1 and CDR2: ENHRY and SYGVKD. The CDR3 covers 14 residues. The CDR3 sequence is CAIRVTGGEETQYF. The DNA for the CDR3 is TGTGCCATCAGAGTGACAGGGGGCGAAGAGACCCAGTACTTC.

This clone was detected a few times. The chain is built from TRBV14 and TRBJ1-4; D unresolved. Germline CDR1 SGHDN, CDR2 FVKESK. The CDR3 spans 14 residues. The ends were cut back, 1 base at V and 4 bases at J, with 7 bases in the middle. CDR3: CASSQVGFNEKLFF. The CDR3 nucleotides are TGTGCCAGCAGCCAAGTTGGCTTTAATGAAAAACTGTTTTTT.

This clone came up a few times. The identical CDR3 is also encoded by other nucleotide sequences in the sample. The chain is built from TRBV5-1 and TRBJ2-6; the D is unclear. V was clipped by 1 base and J by 0 bases, with 5 bases between them. Germline V gene sequence: CDR1 SGHRS, CDR2 YFSETQ. The CDR3 spans 15 residues. For the CDR3, the DNA is TGCGCCAGCAGCTTGAAAAGCTCTGGGGCCAACGTCCTGACTTTC. Amino acids: CASSLKSSGANVLTF.

The sample holds a few counts of this clone. CDR3 region: CASSPNTADTQYF. In DNA, the CDR3 is TGTGCCAGCAGCCCCAATACTGCAGATACGCAGTATTTT. V is TRBV7-2 and J is TRBJ2-3; D is unclear. The CDR3 has 13 residues. V was clipped by 5 bases and J by 4 bases, with 10 bases between them. The germline V gene has CDR1 SGHTA and CDR2 FQGNSA.

J is TRBJ2-5 and V is TRBV15; TRBD2 is a possible D gene (6 bases). The CDR3 contains 13 residues. V lost 4 bases, J lost 5 bases, and 11 bases lay in between. Germline V gene sequence: CDR1 LNHNV, CDR2 YYDKDF (reference sequence). The CDR3 bases are TGTGCCACCAGCACCCTCGGAGGGGAGACCCAGTACTTC. Amino acid sequence: CATSTLGGETQYF.

In the case of this clone: Other DNA sequences from this sample encode an identical CDR3 as well. J is TRBJ2-5 and V is TRBV7-2; perhaps TRBD1 as D (6 bases). V was clipped by 3 bases and J by 2 bases, with 7 bases between them. Germline V gene data show CDR1 as SGHTA and CDR2 as FQGNSA. The CDR3 has 13 residues. The CDR3 DNA reads TGTGCCAGCAGCTTTGGACAGCAAGAGACCCAGTACTTC. Its translation is CASSFGQQETQYF.

This clone was seen only a few times. The CDR3 is CAWSSGLHYNEQFF. CDR3 in DNA: TGTGCCTGGAGTTCGGGACTACACTACAATGAGCAGTTCTTC. The chain carries TRBV30 and TRBJ2-1; 7 bases are a match to TRBD2. V lost 2 bases, J lost 3 bases, and 4 bases stayed unmatched. Germline CDR1 is GTSNPN and CDR2 is SVGIG (reference sequence). This CDR3 has 14 amino acids.

The gene calls are TRBV9 and TRBJ2-3, with TRBD2 matching over 8 bases. The CDR3 has 17 residues. CDR1 is SGDLS and CDR2 is YYNGEE in the germline V gene. V gave up 3 bases and J gave up 4 bases; unmatched junction bases: 13. The CDR3 reads CASSAPNGGRWADTQYF. The DNA of the CDR3 is TGTGCCAGCAGCGCCCCGAATGGCGGGAGGTGGGCAGATACGCAGTATTTT.